The entry that follows covers one T cell receptor (beta chain) sequence. This record belongs to a study of blood T cell repertoires in COVID-19. TCRdb's table, derived via immunoSEQ multiplex PCR, lists solely in-frame clones and lacks some. The sample has 110,000 or so clones; approximately 91% are singletons. This TCR was sampled from a woman aged 70 to 79 who had recovered from COVID-19. Sample: peripheral blood.

Here the CDR3 reads CASSLTRDYSEQYF. As DNA, the CDR3 is TGTGCCAGCAGCTTAACCCGGGATTACTCCGAGCAGTACTTC. The chain couples TRBV7-3 to TRBJ2-7, with D perhaps matching TRBD2 (5 bases). CDR1 and CDR2 from the germline V gene are SGHTA and FQGTGA. The CDR3 totals 14 residues. V lost 0 bases to trimming and J lost 6 bases, with 12 bases between them.